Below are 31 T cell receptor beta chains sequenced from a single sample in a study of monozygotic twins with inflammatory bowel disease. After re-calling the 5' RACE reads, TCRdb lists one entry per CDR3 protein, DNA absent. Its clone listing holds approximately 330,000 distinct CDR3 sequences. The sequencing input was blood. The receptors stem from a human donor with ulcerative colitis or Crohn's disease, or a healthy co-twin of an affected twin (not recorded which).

This CDR3 reads CASSYTPGALYGYTF. The chain recombines TRBV6-5 with TRBJ1-2; TCRdb's D gene call, TRBD1, goes unchecked for lack of DNA. In germline, CDR1 is MNHEY, CDR2 SVGAGI. This CDR3 comprises 15 residues.

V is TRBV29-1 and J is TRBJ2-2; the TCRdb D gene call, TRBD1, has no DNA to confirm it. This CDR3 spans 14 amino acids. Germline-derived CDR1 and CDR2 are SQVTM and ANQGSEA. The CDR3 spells CSVCLQGNIGELFF.

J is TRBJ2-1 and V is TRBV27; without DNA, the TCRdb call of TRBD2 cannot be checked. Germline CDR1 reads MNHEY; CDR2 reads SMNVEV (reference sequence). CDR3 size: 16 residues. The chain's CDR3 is CASSLVIAGFSNEQFF.

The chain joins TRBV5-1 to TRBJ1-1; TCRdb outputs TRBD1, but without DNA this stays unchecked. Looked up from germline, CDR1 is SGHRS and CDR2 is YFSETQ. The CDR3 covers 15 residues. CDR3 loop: CASRSQVGGNTEAFF.

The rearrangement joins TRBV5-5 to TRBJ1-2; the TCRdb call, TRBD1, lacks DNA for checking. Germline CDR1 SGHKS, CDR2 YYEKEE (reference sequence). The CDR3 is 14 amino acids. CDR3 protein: CASNAGTGNYGYTF. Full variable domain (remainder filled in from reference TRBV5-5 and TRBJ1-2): DAGVTQSPTHLIKTRGQQVTLRCSPISGHKSVSWYQQVLGQGPQFIFQYYEKEERGRGNFPDRFSARQFPNYSSELNVNALLLGDSALYLCASNAGTGNYGYTFGSGTRLTVV.

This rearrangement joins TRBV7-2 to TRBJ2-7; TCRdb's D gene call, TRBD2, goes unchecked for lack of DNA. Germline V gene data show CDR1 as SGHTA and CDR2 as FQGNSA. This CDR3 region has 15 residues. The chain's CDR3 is CASSLIAGDSYEQYF.

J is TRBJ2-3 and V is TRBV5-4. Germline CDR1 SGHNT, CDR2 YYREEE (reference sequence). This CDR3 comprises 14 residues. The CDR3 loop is CASSSDDRTDTQYF.

The CDR3 here is CASSSDRGHNRPQHF. The chain combines TRBV2 with TRBJ1-5; TCRdb's assignment of TRBD1 cannot be checked, as there is no DNA. The CDR3 spans 15 residues. Germline V gives CDR1 SNHLY, CDR2 FYNNEI.

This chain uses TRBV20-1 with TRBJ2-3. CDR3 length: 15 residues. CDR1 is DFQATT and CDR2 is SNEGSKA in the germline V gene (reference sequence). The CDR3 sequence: CSARDLGLATDTQYF.

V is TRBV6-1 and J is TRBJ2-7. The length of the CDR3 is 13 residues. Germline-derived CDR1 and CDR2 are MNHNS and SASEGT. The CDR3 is CASRTGLNSEQYF.

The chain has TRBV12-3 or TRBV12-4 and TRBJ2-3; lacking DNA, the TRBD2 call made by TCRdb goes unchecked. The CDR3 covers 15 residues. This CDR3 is CASSSLAETTDTQYF.

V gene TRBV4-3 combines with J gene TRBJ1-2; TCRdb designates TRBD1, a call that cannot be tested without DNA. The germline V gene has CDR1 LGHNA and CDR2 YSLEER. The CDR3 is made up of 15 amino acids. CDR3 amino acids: CASSQVEGQFYGYTF.

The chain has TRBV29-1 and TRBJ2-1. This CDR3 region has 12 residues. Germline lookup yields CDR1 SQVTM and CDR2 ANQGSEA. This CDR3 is CSVDGVRGEQFF.

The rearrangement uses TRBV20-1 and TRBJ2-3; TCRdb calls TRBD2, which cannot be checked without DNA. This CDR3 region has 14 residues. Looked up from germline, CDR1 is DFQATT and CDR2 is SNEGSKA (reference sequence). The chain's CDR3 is CSARLPGSTDTQYF.

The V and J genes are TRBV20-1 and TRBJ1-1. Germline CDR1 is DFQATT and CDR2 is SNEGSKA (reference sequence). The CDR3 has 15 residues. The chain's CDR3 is CSARDRSGSEIEAFF.

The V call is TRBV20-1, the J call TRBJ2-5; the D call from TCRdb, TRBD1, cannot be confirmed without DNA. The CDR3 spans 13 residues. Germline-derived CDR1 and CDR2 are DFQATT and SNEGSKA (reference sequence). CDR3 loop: CSWAGAWRETQYF.

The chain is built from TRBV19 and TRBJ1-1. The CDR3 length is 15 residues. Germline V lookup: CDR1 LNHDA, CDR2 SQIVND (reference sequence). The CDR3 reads CASTSPRIGETEAFF.

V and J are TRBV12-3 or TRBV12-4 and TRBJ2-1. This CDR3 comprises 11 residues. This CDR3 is CASSFMGKQFF.

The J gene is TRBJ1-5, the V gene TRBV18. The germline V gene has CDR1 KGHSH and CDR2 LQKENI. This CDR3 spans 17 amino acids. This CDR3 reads CASSQTLPGPSNQPQHF. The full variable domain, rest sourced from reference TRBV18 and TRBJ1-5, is NAGVMQNPRHLVRRRGQEARLRCSPMKGHSHVYWYRQLPEEGLKFMVYLQKENIIDESGMPKERFSAEFPKEGPSILRIQQVVRGDSAAYFCASSQTLPGPSNQPQHFGDGTRLSIL.

CDR3 amino acids: CATSDLRTGGTGELFF. V is TRBV24-1 and J is TRBJ2-2; TCRdb selects TRBD1, and the lack of DNA leaves this call unchecked. This CDR3 is built from 16 residues. The germline CDR1 and CDR2 sequences are KGHDR and SFDVKD.

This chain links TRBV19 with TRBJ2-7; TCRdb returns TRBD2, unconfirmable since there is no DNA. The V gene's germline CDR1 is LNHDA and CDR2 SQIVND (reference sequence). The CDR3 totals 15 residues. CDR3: CASSYGGTSGTEQYF.

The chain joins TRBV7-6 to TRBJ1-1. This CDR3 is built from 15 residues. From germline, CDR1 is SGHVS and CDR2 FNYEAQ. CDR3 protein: CASSFNAGANTEAFF.

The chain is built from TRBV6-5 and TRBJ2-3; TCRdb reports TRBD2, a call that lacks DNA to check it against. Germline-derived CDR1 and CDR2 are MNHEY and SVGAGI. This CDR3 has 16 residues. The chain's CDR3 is CASRRGTSGRTDTQYF.

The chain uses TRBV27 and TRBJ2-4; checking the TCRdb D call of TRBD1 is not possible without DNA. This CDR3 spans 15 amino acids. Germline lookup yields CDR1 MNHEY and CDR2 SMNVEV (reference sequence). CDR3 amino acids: CASSLWPGGRNIQYF.

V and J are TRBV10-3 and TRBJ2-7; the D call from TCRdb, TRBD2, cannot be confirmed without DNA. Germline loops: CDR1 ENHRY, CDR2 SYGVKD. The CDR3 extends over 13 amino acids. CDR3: CAISGGLTYEQYF.

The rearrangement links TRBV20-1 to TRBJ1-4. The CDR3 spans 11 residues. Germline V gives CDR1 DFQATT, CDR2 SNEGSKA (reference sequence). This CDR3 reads CSVWLNEKLFF.

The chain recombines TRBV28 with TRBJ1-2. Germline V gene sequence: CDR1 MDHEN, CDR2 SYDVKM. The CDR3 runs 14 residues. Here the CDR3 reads CASSLKEAGYGYTF.

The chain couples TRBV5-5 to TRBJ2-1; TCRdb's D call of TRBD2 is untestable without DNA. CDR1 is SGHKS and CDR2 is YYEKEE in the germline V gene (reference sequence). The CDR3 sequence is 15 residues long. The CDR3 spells CASRSGLASNNEQFF.

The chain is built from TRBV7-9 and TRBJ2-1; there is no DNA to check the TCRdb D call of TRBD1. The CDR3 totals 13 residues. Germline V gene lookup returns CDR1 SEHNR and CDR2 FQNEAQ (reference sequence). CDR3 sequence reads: CASSRITGNEQFF. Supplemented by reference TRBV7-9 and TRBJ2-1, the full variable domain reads DTGVSQNPRHKITKRGQNVTFRCDPISEHNRLYWYRQTLGQGPEFLTYFQNEAQLEKSRLLSDRFSAERPKGSFSTLEIQRTEQGDSAMYLCASSRITGNEQFFGPGTRLTVL.

CDR3 region: CASSSPDRGEETQYF. This chain uses TRBV5-4 with TRBJ2-5; without DNA, the TCRdb call of TRBD1 cannot be checked. From germline, CDR1 is SGHNT and CDR2 YYREEE (reference sequence). The CDR3 totals 15 residues.

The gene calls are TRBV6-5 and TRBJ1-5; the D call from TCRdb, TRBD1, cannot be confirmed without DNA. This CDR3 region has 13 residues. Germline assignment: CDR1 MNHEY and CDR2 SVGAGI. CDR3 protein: CASSPDRYQPQHF.